The 5 T cell receptor beta chains below come from one sample, sequenced in a study of blood T cell repertoires in COVID-19 (TCRdb year 2020). Library preparation employed the immunoSEQ multiplex PCR assay. What TCRdb holds here is the immuneACCESS table cut down to in-frame rearrangements. Part of the clones is not present; checked against another copy, under half of the missing clones reflect an unresolved V gene, and the others are unexplained. The sample includes around 150,000 clones, with roughly 90% observed a single time. About 5.3% of the sample is in the top ten clones. Sequences were obtained from peripheral blood. The receptors were sampled from a man in his thirties or forties with COVID-19, enrolled during active disease.

The V and J genes are TRBV9 and TRBJ2-7; the match to TRBD1 covers 9 bases. The trim removed 4 bases at V and 5 bases at J, leaving 10 bases unmatched. The CDR3 is made up of 15 amino acids. The germline gives CDR1 SGDLS, CDR2 YYNGEE. CDR3 coding DNA: TGTGCCAGCAGCACCAACCGGGACAGGGTCGACGAGCAGTACTTC. Amino acids: CASSTNRDRVDEQYF.

This clone was detected only a few times. This chain links TRBV18 with TRBJ1-1, with 9 bases matching TRBD1. This CDR3 region has 14 residues. Germline CDR1 and CDR2: KGHSH and LQKENI. Trimming at V came to 6 bases and at J to 5 bases, leaving 7 bases not matched to a gene. The CDR3 here is CASSSGQGVTEAFF. The CDR3 region has the DNA TGTGCCAGCTCTTCGGGACAGGGAGTGACTGAAGCTTTCTTT.

This sequence joins TRBV4-3 and TRBJ2-1; the D gene is possibly TRBD2 (6 bases). Germline CDR1 reads LGHNA; CDR2 reads YSLEER. This CDR3 is built from 19 residues. V lost 0 bases to trimming and J lost 2 bases, with 20 bases between them. CDR3 region: CASSQDLLRGGSTYNEQFF. In DNA form, the CDR3 reads TGCGCCAGCAGCCAAGATCTTTTGCGTGGGGGGAGCACCTACAATGAGCAGTTCTTC.

The chain links TRBV9 to TRBJ1-1; tentatively, D is TRBD1 (6 bases). Trimming cost V 4 bases and J 3 bases, with 16 bases left between them. Germline values: CDR1 SGDLS, CDR2 YYNGEE. This CDR3 has 15 residues. The CDR3 spells CASSRRTAWDTEAFF. The DNA of the CDR3 is TGTGCCAGCAGCAGAAGGACAGCATGGGACACTGAAGCTTTCTTT.

The rearrangement joins TRBV7-2 to TRBJ1-2; D perhaps matches TRBD1 (5 bases). V dropped 3 bases and J dropped 5 bases, with 19 bases sitting between them. The CDR3 is 16 amino acids. Germline lookup yields CDR1 SGHTA and CDR2 FQGNSA. CDR3 nucleotides: TGTGCCAGCAGCTTCAACGTCGCGACAGCTGTTTATGGCTACACCTTC. This encodes CASSFNVATAVYGYTF.